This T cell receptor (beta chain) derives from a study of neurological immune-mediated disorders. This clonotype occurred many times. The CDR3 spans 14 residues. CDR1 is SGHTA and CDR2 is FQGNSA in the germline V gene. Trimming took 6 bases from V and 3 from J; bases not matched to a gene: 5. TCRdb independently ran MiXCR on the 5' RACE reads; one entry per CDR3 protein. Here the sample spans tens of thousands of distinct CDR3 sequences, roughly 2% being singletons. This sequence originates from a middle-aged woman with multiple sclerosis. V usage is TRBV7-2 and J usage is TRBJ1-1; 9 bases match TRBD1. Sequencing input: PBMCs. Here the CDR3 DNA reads TGTGCCAGCAGGGCGGACAGGGGTTACACTGAAGCTTTCTTT. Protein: CASRADRGYTEAFF.